Listed below are T cell receptor beta chains from one sample, sequenced in a study of T-cell reconstitution after alpha-beta-depleted transplantation in children. TCRdb re-analysed the PCR reads in MiXCR, keeping a single row per CDR3 protein. The table shows hundreds of thousands of distinct CDR3 sequences, with roughly 11% occurring only once. The sample consisted of peripheral blood, taken 180 days after TCRalphabeta/CD19-depleted stem cell transplant. These receptor sequences come from a male patient between 2 and 15 years old who had a stem cell transplant for chronic granulomatous disease, so the T cells may come from the graft donor. The CDR3 runs from the conserved cysteine through the conserved F or W. A D gene is named only where the DNA matches it firmly. Only some rows state a clone size, as once, few, many or a class for expanded clones.

-	TRBJ2-3	-	TRBV7-3	CASGLSITDTQYF	TGTGCCAGCGGACTTAGTATCACAGATACGCAGTATTTT
-	TRBJ2-5	many	TRBV10-3	CAISDQGTQETQYF	TGTGCCATCAGTGACCAGGGAACACAAGAGACCCAGTACTTC
-	TRBJ2-5	many	TRBV7-6	CASSLGPNQETQYF	TGTGCCAGCAGCTTAGGCCCTAACCAAGAGACCCAGTACTTC
-	TRBJ1-4	many	TRBV29-1	CSVGRATNEKLFF	TGCAGCGTTGGACGAGCAACTAATGAAAAACTGTTTTTT
-	TRBJ2-7	-	TRBV20-1	CSARPTGTYEQYF	TGCAGTGCCCGCCCGACAGGAACCTACGAGCAGTACTTC
TRBD1	TRBJ2-2	-	TRBV5-4	CASSSPGQPNTGELFF	TGTGCCAGCAGCTCCCCGGGACAGCCGAACACCGGGGAGCTGTTTTTT
-	TRBJ2-3	many	TRBV7-6	CASSSRPGQITDTQYF	TGTGCCAGCAGTTCTAGACCGGGACAAATCACAGATACGCAGTATTTT
-	TRBJ2-1	many	TRBV12-3/TRBV12-4	CASSSHVSSYNEQFF	TGTGCCAGCAGTTCCCACGTTAGCTCCTACAATGAGCAGTTCTTC
-	TRBJ1-1	many	TRBV5-4	CASSRRETNTEAFF	TGTGCCAGCAGCCGAAGGGAAACGAACACTGAAGCTTTCTTT
-	TRBJ2-2	many	TRBV7-2	CASTPELATGELFF	TGTGCCAGCACCCCGGAGCTGGCAACCGGGGAGCTGTTTTTT
-	TRBJ2-3	many	TRBV27	CASSLSIWGSPSPQYF	TGTGCCAGCAGTTTATCGATTTGGGGCTCACCCTCACCTCAGTATTTT
-	TRBJ1-5	-	TRBV2	CASSEGSLGQPQHF	TGTGCCAGCAGTGAGGGGAGCCTGGGGCAGCCCCAGCATTTT
TRBD1	TRBJ2-1	many	TRBV19	CASGDRTDEQFF	TGTGCCAGTGGGGACAGAACGGATGAGCAGTTCTTC